One and the same sample provided the 23 T cell receptor beta chains below, sequenced in a study of blood T cell repertoires in COVID-19. The assay was immunoSEQ multiplex PCR, and TCRdb's table has in-frame clones only and misses some. The sample lists 60,000 to 70,000 clones; 76% were seen once. The material sequenced was peripheral blood. The receptors come from a woman older than 75 with acute or convalescent COVID-19.

J is TRBJ2-7 and V is TRBV4-1; 8 bases are a match to TRBD1. V lost 5 bases and J lost 5; bases outside the gene matches: 8. The CDR3 has 14 residues. CDR1 MGHRA and CDR2 YSYEKL come from the germline V gene. Here the CDR3 DNA reads TGCGCCAGCAGCATTGGACAGGGACGAAACGAGCAGTACTTC. Residues: CASSIGQGRNEQYF.

The CDR3 nucleotides are TGCGCCAGCAGCAGGACAGGGGGCTGGAACACCGGGGAGCTGTTTTTT. Its translation: CASSRTGGWNTGELFF. V gene TRBV5-1 combines with J gene TRBJ2-2; 11 bases agree with TRBD1. Germline V gene data show CDR1 as SGHRS and CDR2 as YFSETQ. There are 16 residues in the CDR3. V shed 4 bases, J shed 1 base, and the junction held 3 bases outside the gene matches.

The CDR3 sequence is CASSLYGNTQYF. CDR3 nucleotides: TGTGCCAGCAGTTTATATGGCAATACGCAGTATTTT. The gene calls are TRBV28 and TRBJ2-3, with D unresolved. CDR3 length: 12 residues. From germline, CDR1 is MDHEN and CDR2 SYDVKM. V lost 1 base to trimming and J lost 7 bases, with 6 bases between them.

This rearrangement joins TRBV5-1 to TRBJ1-2, with D possibly TRBD1 on 5 matching bases. V lost 0 bases, J lost 0 bases, and 9 bases lay in between. From germline, CDR1 is SGHRS and CDR2 YFSETQ. The CDR3 sequence is 15 residues long. The CDR3 sequence: CASSLALTANYGYTF. CDR3 nucleotide sequence: TGCGCCAGCAGCTTGGCCCTGACAGCTAACTATGGCTACACCTTC.

J is TRBJ1-5 and V is TRBV20-1; tentative D call: TRBD1 (5 bases). The CDR3 covers 14 residues. The ends were cut back, 3 bases at V and 6 bases at J, with 15 bases in the middle. Germline loops: CDR1 DFQATT, CDR2 SNEGSKA (reference sequence). The CDR3 is CSASHTGAGQPQHF. CDR3 nucleotide sequence: TGCAGTGCTAGTCATACAGGCGCCGGTCAGCCCCAGCATTTT.

The rearrangement links TRBV6-5 to TRBJ1-2; D call uncertain. The V and J ends lost 2 bases and 5 bases respectively, with 9 bases between them. The CDR3 is 13 amino acids. Germline CDR1 MNHEY, CDR2 SVGAGI. The CDR3 is CASSYLGLYGYTF. DNA of the CDR3: TGTGCCAGCAGTTACCTCGGGTTATATGGCTACACCTTC.

The rearrangement uses TRBV27 and TRBJ2-7; D is possibly TRBD1 (5 bases). The CDR3 length is 12 residues. Trimming shortened V by 10 bases and J by 5 bases, and 15 bases separated the two germline ends. Per germline, CDR1 MNHEY and CDR2 SMNVEV (reference sequence). CDR3 DNA sequence: TGTGCCACCCGGGTCGGACAAAACGAGCAGTACTTC. Encoded protein: CATRVGQNEQYF.

The rearrangement joins TRBV5-6 to TRBJ1-6, with 9 positions matching TRBD1. The V segment lost 0 bases and the J segment 9 bases; nucleotides outside the gene matches: 7. This CDR3 has 16 amino acids. Germline CDR1 reads SGHDT; CDR2 reads YYEEEE. The CDR3 DNA reads as TGTGCCAGCAGCTTGGAATTGGGACAGGGACTTTCACCCCTCCACTTT. Translated: CASSLELGQGLSPLHF.

The chain recombines TRBV3-1 (or the pseudogene TRBV3-2) with TRBJ2-1; 10 nucleotides match TRBD1. This CDR3 contains 16 residues. Trimming removed 0 bases from V and 6 bases from J; junction bases left unmatched: 5. Germline CDR1 LGHDT, CDR2 YNNKEL (reference sequence). The CDR3 DNA reads as TGTGCCAGCAGCCAAGAGGGACAGGGGATTTTCAATGAGCAGTTCTTC. Residues: CASSQEGQGIFNEQFF.

The genes are TRBV7-6 and TRBJ2-7; TRBD1 agrees at 8 bases. The length of the CDR3 is 16 residues. After removal of 5 bases from V and 6 bases from J, the junction contained 15 bases not matched to a gene. CDR1 and CDR2 (germline): SGHVS, FNYEAQ. The CDR3 nucleotides are TGTGCCAGCAGCCGTTTTGTGGGTCAGGGGGCGGGCGAGCAGTACTTC. This gives the protein CASSRFVGQGAGEQYF.

This clone came up many times. The rearrangement joins TRBV7-9 to TRBJ1-2; possible D gene TRBD1, 5 bases. The germline gives CDR1 SEHNR, CDR2 FQNEAQ (reference sequence). The CDR3 has 17 residues. Trimming pared 5 bases from V and 7 bases from J, leaving 26 bases between. The CDR3 here is CASSPTYPGRGVGGYTF. The DNA of the CDR3 is TGTGCCAGCAGCCCGACCTACCCGGGACGGGGGGTCGGTGGCTACACCTTC.

The chain couples TRBV9 to TRBJ2-3; D perhaps matches TRBD2 (5 bases). The CDR3 totals 14 residues. Germline values: CDR1 SGDLS, CDR2 YYNGEE. Trimming cost V 4 bases and J 1 base, with 10 bases left between them. The CDR3 region has the DNA TGTGCCAGCAGCCCCCTCGGGGGCACAGATACGCAGTATTTT. This codes for CASSPLGGTDTQYF.

This clone appeared a few times. This rearrangement joins TRBV3-1 (or the pseudogene TRBV3-2) to TRBJ2-1; 9 positions match TRBD2. After removal of 1 base from V and 6 bases from J, the junction contained 13 bases not matched to a gene. CDR1 is LGHDT and CDR2 is YNNKEL in the germline V gene (reference sequence). CDR3 length equals 18 residues. The CDR3 here is CASSQVGGREGRLNEQFF. CDR3 in DNA: TGTGCCAGCAGCCAAGTAGGAGGGCGGGAGGGCCGTCTCAATGAGCAGTTCTTC.

V and J are TRBV5-1 and TRBJ2-7; D might be TRBD1 (5 bases). CDR1 SGHRS and CDR2 YFSETQ come from the germline V gene. Trimming left V 1 base short and J 2 bases short, with 7 bases between. The CDR3 sequence is 13 residues long. The CDR3 protein is CASSLQGTYEQYF. CDR3 nucleotides: TGCGCCAGCAGCTTGCAGGGTACCTACGAGCAGTACTTC.

The V and J genes are TRBV5-1 and TRBJ2-2, with D tentatively TRBD1 (5 bases). Trimming cost V 6 bases and J 0 bases, with 9 bases left between them. This CDR3 has 14 amino acids. CDR1 is SGHRS, CDR2 YFSETQ, per germline. The CDR3 coding sequence is TGCGCCAGCAAACAGGTAGCGAACACCGGGGAGCTGTTTTTT. Translated, it gives CASKQVANTGELFF.

This chain connects TRBV30 to TRBJ2-7, with D perhaps matching TRBD1 (6 bases). V was trimmed by 0 bases and J by 0 bases, leaving 12 bases between them. Germline CDR1 and CDR2: GTSNPN and SVGIG (reference sequence). The CDR3 is 15 residues long. CDR3 DNA: TGTGCCTGGAGTGTACCAGGGGCCAACTCCTACGAGCAGTACTTC. The encoded protein is CAWSVPGANSYEQYF.

The chain couples TRBV7-2 to TRBJ1-5; D is undetermined. CDR1 is SGHTA and CDR2 is FQGNSA in the germline V gene. V was pared by 5 bases and J by 0 bases, with 8 bases between. CDR3 length equals 14 residues. CDR3 sequence reads: CASSLSPSNQPQHF. CDR3 bases: TGTGCCAGCAGCCTCAGTCCTAGCAATCAGCCCCAGCATTTT. The full variable domain, rest sourced from reference TRBV7-2 and TRBJ1-5, is GAGVSQSPSNKVTEKGKDVELRCDPISGHTALYWYRQSLGQGLEFLIYFQGNSAPDKSGLPSDRFSAERTGGSVSTLTIQRTQQEDSAVYLCASSLSPSNQPQHFGDGTRLSIL.

This sequence joins TRBV7-8 and TRBJ1-2; 9 bases are shared with TRBD1. The germline V gene encodes CDR1 SGHVS and CDR2 FQNEAQ. The CDR3 contains 14 residues. V lost 4 bases, J lost 4 bases, and 4 bases stayed unmatched. The CDR3 sequence is CASSSGQGPYGYTF. The CDR3 DNA is TGTGCCAGCAGCTCGGGACAGGGCCCCTATGGCTACACCTTC.

The chain couples TRBV2 to TRBJ2-3, with D perhaps matching TRBD1 (6 bases). Germline CDR1 reads SNHLY; CDR2 reads FYNNEI. Trimming shortened V by 6 bases and J by 1 base, and 14 bases separated the two germline ends. The CDR3 runs to 15 residues. The CDR3 spells CASSWGQTRTDTQYF. In DNA, the CDR3 is TGTGCCAGCAGCTGGGGACAAACCCGCACAGATACGCAGTATTTT.

The rearrangement joins TRBV7-8 to TRBJ1-6, with D possibly being TRBD1 (5 bases). V was clipped by 5 bases and J by 10 bases, with 27 bases between them. CDR3 length equals 18 residues. Germline lookup yields CDR1 SGHVS and CDR2 FQNEAQ. CDR3 sequence (DNA): TGTGCCAGCAGCACCTTTGTTTCAGGCAGGGATTTGAGGTCACCCCTCCACTTT. Translation gives CASSTFVSGRDLRSPLHF.

The V gene is TRBV2, the J gene TRBJ1-1; 9 bases map to TRBD1. Germline CDR1 reads SNHLY; CDR2 reads FYNNEI. There are 15 residues in the CDR3. V lost 5 bases and J lost 4; bases outside the gene matches: 8. The CDR3 nucleotides read TGTGCCAGCAGTCTGAGCGAGGGACAGGGCACTGAAGCTTTCTTT. This sequence encodes CASSLSEGQGTEAFF.

This chain uses TRBV7-9 with TRBJ1-4; 7 nucleotides align to TRBD1. CDR3 length: 17 amino acids. V trimming: 2 bases; J trimming: 3 bases; junction bases outside the gene matches: 9. CDR1 and CDR2 from the germline V gene are SEHNR and FQNEAQ (reference sequence). CDR3 residues: CASSLFGLGTANEKLFF. CDR3 nucleotide sequence: TGTGCCAGCAGCTTATTCGGGCTTGGGACAGCTAATGAAAAACTGTTTTTT.

The gene calls are TRBV2 and TRBJ2-5; 9 positions agree with TRBD2. The germline gives CDR1 SNHLY, CDR2 FYNNEI. V shed 6 bases, J shed 5 bases, and the junction held 13 bases outside the gene matches. The CDR3 runs to 16 residues. CDR3 DNA: TGTGCCAGCAGGGCTAGACTAGCGGTGGGCCCGGAGACCCAGTACTTC. It codes for CASRARLAVGPETQYF.